This record looks at one TCR beta chain sequence and its context. V was clipped by 2 bases and J by 0 bases; unmatched bases: 7. Germline CDR1 is SGHVS and CDR2 is FQNEAQ. The CDR3 is made up of 17 amino acids. These data belong to a study of blood T cell repertoires in COVID-19. In the study overall: Samples came from the United States, Italy and Spain, spanning acute and convalescent COVID-19. PBMCs, B-cell-depleted T cells, or T cells were the source of the cDNA or gDNA that made up the material.

As handled by the study authors: Nucleated cell number was recorded as an estimate derived from reference gene primer amplification. Here immunoSEQ multiplex PCR was the method, and the copy in TCRdb shows in-frame clones only, minus some. V, J and clone size were drawn from that table, and D and trimming were deduced from the DNA. Among around 80,000 clones listed, about 91% were seen once. The chain has TRBV7-8 and TRBJ2-7, with TRBD2 matching over 10 bases. The receptor was isolated from a woman older than 75 with acute or convalescent COVID-19. The sequenced sample was peripheral blood. CDR3 amino acids: CASSLPQRLAGSYEQYF. The DNA of the CDR3 is TGTGCCAGCAGCTTACCGCAGAGACTAGCGGGCTCCTACGAGCAGTACTTC.